This T cell receptor beta chain was identified during a study of regulatory T cells in long-lasting Graves disease. This clonotype occurred many times. This CDR3 has 15 amino acids. V trimming: 6 bases; J trimming: 3 bases; junction bases outside the gene matches: 7. Noted time point: newly diagnosed GD, antithyroid drugs for less than 3 months. Scientists built the TCR library using RNA that was extracted from PBMCs. Arm-PCR of CDR3 regions and iRepertoire HTBI primers were used to build TCR beta libraries. In TCRdb, the multiplex PCR reads were re-called with MiXCR into one record per CDR3 protein. The table has 350,000 to 550,000 distinct CDR3 sequences, roughly 17% seen once. These data were likewise used in another study, on T cells in Graves' hyperthyroidism and ophthalmopathy. This second study says: When the TCR CDR3 underwent first-round RT-PCR, the HTBI primer set was used.

This specimen consisted of peripheral blood mononuclear cells (PBMCs), obtained at new diagnosis, from a patient treated with antithyroid drugs. This chain connects TRBV12-3 or TRBV12-4 to TRBJ2-7; 11 positions agree with TRBD2. The receptor's source is a woman in her late teens or twenties with Graves disease. CDR3 residues: CASSPSGRPDYEQYF. The CDR3 region has the DNA TGTGCCAGCAGCCCTAGCGGGAGGCCAGACTACGAGCAGTACTTC.